The clone carrying this T cell receptor beta chain has at least ten counts. This entry comes from a study of low-dose radiotherapy and immunotherapy resistance in tumors. About the study: Cohort 1 was given 0.5 Gy fractions every 2 weeks, 6.5 Gy in total. Given every two weeks, intravenous cyclophosphamide 200 mg/m2 preceded radiation and immunotherapy by one day.

CDR1 is DFQATT and CDR2 is SNEGSKA in the germline V gene (reference sequence). V was pared by 7 bases and J by 3 bases, with 13 bases between. This CDR3 region has 13 residues. TCRs were amplified for roughly 20 PCR cycles with a constant-region primer and V-primer adapter. TCRdb reprocessed the reads via MiXCR and lists one record per CDR3 protein. The sample contains roughly 46,000 distinct CDR3 sequences, 10% to 15% of which appear only once. Time point given: before trial treatment. The sequencing here drew on PBMCs, taken before treatment. This clonotype was obtained from a female donor with ovarian cancer. V gene TRBV20-1 combines with J gene TRBJ2-1, with D perhaps assigned TRBD1 or TRBD2 (5 bases each). As DNA, the CDR3 is TGCAGTGTCCGGGACGGAGTCTACAATGAGCAGTTCTTC. The encoded protein is CSVRDGVYNEQFF.